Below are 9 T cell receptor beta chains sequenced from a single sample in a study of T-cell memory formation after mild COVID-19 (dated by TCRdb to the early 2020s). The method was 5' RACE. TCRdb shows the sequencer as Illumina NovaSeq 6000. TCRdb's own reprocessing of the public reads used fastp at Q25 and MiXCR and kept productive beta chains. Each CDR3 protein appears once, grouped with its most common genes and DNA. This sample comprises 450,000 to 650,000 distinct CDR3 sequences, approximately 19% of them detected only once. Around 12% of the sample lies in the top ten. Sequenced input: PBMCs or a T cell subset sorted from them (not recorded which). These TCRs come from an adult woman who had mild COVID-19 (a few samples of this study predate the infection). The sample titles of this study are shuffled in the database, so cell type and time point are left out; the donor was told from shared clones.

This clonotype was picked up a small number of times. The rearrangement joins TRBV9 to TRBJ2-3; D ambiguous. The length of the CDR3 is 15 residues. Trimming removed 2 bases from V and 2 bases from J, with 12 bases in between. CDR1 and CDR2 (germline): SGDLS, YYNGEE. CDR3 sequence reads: CASSVQAVFTDTQYF. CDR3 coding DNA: TGTGCCAGCAGCGTCCAGGCTGTCTTCACAGATACGCAGTATTTT.

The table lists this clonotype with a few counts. The CDR3 DNA sequence: TGTGCCAGCAGCTTACGAAATAGCGGGGGGTTCCATGAGCAGTTCTTC. This encodes CASSLRNSGGFHEQFF. The rearrangement joins TRBV7-2 to TRBJ2-1; TRBD2 agrees at 10 bases. Germline loops: CDR1 SGHTA, CDR2 FQGNSA. The CDR3 has 16 residues. V was clipped by 2 bases and J by 8 bases; unmatched bases: 9.

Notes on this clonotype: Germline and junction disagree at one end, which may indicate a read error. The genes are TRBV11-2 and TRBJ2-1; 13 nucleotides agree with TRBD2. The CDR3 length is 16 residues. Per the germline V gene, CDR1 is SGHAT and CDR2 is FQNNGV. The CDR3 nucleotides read TGTGCCAGCAGCGCCCATTGGACTAGCGGGAGCAATGAGCAGTTATTC. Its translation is CASSAHWTSGSNEQLF.

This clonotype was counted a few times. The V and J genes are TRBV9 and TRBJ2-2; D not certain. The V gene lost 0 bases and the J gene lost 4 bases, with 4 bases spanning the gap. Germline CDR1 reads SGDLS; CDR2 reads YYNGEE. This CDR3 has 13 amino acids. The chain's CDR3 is CASSVGLTGELFF. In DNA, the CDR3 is TGTGCCAGCAGCGTAGGCCTCACCGGGGAGCTGTTTTTT. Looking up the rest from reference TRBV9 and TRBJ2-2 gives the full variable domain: DSGVTQTPKHLITATGQRVTLRCSPRSGDLSVYWYQQSLDQGLQFLIQYYNGEERAKGNILERFSAQQFPDLHSELNLSSLELGDSALYFCASSVGLTGELFFGEGSRLTVL.

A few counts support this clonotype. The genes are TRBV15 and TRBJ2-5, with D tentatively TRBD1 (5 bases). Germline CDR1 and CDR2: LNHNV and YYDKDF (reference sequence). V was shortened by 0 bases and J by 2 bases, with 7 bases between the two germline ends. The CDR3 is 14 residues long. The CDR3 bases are TGTGCCACCAGCAGAGACAGGGAACAAGAGACCCAGTACTTC. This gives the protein CATSRDREQETQYF.

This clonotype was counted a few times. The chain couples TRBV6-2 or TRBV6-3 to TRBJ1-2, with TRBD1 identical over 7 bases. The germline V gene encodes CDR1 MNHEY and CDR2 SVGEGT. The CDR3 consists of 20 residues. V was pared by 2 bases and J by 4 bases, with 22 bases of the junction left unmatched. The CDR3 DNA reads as TGTGCCAGCAGTTACCCCTCCCGACCGGGACAGTGGGCGGACGGCTATGGCTACACCTTC. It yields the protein CASSYPSRPGQWADGYGYTF.

CDR3 coding DNA: TGCGCCAGCAGCTGGCTAGCGGGGGGGCCCGGGAATGAGCAGTTCTTC. Amino acids: CASSWLAGGPGNEQFF. The V and J genes are TRBV5-1 and TRBJ2-1; 12 bases are a match to TRBD2. This CDR3 contains 16 residues. Per germline, CDR1 SGHRS and CDR2 YFSETQ. With 3 bases clipped from V and 7 bases from J, the junction kept 8 bases outside the gene matches. Full variable domain (outside the CDR3, taken from reference TRBV5-1 and TRBJ2-1): KAGVTQTPRYLIKTRGQQVTLSCSPISGHRSVSWYQQTPGQGLQFLFEYFSETQRNKGNFPGRFSGRQFSNSRSEMNVSTLELGDSALYLCASSWLAGGPGNEQFFGPGTRLTVL.

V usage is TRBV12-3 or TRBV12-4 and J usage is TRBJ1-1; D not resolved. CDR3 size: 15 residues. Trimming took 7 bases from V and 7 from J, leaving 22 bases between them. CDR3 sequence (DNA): TGTGCCAGCACCTTGAATGGTCATTATGTCCGTGAAGCTTTCTTT. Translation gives CASTLNGHYVREAFF.

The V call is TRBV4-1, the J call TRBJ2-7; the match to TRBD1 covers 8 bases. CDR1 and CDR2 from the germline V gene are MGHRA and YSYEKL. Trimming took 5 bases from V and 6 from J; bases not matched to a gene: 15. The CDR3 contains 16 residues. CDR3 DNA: TGCGCCAGCAGCAAGGCAGGGGGCGCGGGTTCCGCCGAGCAGTACTTC. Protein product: CASSKAGGAGSAEQYF.